Listed here is a single T cell receptor beta chain. It has no known antigen specificity. Nothing much larger sits one base from this clone, and base qualities are not available. Library preparation employed the immunoSEQ multiplex PCR assay. DNA from the CD4+ T cells that had been cultured and isolated underwent TCR beta CDR3 sequencing. In the paper's pipeline: Non-productive TCR sequences were removed and reads were trimmed to the CDR3 region, keeping CDR3s of at least 7 amino acids. The MANAFEST web app was used to identify antigen-specific clonotypes by comparing expansion in peptide wells with expansion in reference cultures. For clones to be considered positive, expansion at FDR<0.05 versus reference and all other wells, an odds ratio above 5, and a frequency above 0.1% in two replicate wells were required. Clonotypes significantly expanded in SARS-CoV-2 spike wells and in at least one common cold coronavirus spike condition were defined as cross-reactive. Levenshtein distance calculated with the stringdist R package was used to assess CDR3 similarity, and unrooted trees were constructed with ape in R 3.6.1. Sourced from immuneACCESS, this table was stored by TCRdb with only in-frame sequences that have V and J called. A share of the clones is absent; for the studies checked, an unresolved V gene accounts for under half, and the remainder has no known explanation. The V and J calls and the clone size are those of that table, but D and trimming were determined from the DNA. A total of tens of thousands of clones appear in this sample, 74% of them only once. About 2.2% of the sample is held by the ten biggest clonotypes.

Relative to germline, V is 3 bases shorter and J is 4 bases shorter, with 16 bases between their ends. The CDR3 spans 16 residues, from the cysteine through the phenylalanine. CDR3 DNA is the only sequence kept; it has 48 bases, read in frame from the first base. From the germline V gene, CDR1 is SGHAT and CDR2 is FQNNGV. These data originate in a study of vaccination effects on CD4 cells after COVID-19 (dated by TCRdb to between 2021 and 2023). With respect to the entire study: In the ViraFEST assay, PBMC were stimulated with viral peptide pools, and TCR sequencing was then used to find antigen-specific CD4+ T cell clonotypes based on their expansion. Across the study, the median time from the second dose to post-vaccine sampling was 72 days (range 14 to 241). Cultures from other donors in the study were sequenced with the Oncomine TCR Beta short-read assay on an Illumina iSeq 100. The full study included fewer than eleven COVID-19 convalescent patients and a handful of SARS-CoV-2-naive healthy vaccine recipients. Around 2 million PBMC per well were cultured in IMDM with around 5.3% human AB serum, roughly 11 IU/ml IL-2 and gentamicin, plus 10 ug/ml peptides. SARS-CoV-2 spike-specific CD4+ TCR repertoires from before and after mRNA vaccination were compared in COVID-19 convalescent patients and in infection-naive vaccine recipients.

After 10 days of culture, CD4+ T cells were isolated with the EasySep CD4+ T cell isolation kit. Participants received two doses of either the BNT162b2 or the mRNA-1273 mRNA SARS-CoV-2 vaccine. None of the healthy vaccine recipients had a prior SARS-CoV-2 infection, which was confirmed by nucleocapsid antibody tests that came back negative both before and after vaccination. Half of the culture medium was replaced with fresh IL-2-containing medium on days 3 and 7. Unless otherwise noted, each peptide stimulation condition was cultured in triplicate wells. Using Ficoll-Paque Plus gradient centrifugation, PBMC were separated from whole blood and then either used fresh or cryopreserved at -140C. The QIAamp micro DNA kit was used to extract genomic DNA from the cultured CD4+ T cells. The full study reports these points: Only a small number of convalescent patients were included, and no early post-infection timepoints were available, which limited the study. At late post-vaccination timepoints, both infection-induced and vaccine-induced clones showed marked clonal contraction, consistent with waning T cell responses. In healthy vaccine recipients, vaccine-induced clones were almost all SARS-CoV-2 mono-reactive, with only 1 of 255 cross-reactive with common cold coronaviruses.

The source of this sequence is a human donor who received a COVID-19 vaccine. This specimen was CD4+ T cells from PBMCs cultured without peptide, taken after COVID-19 vaccination. The V gene is TRBV11-2 and the J gene is TRBJ2-1; TRBD1 could be the D gene, as 6 bases match. The nucleotides read TGTGCCAGCAGCTTGCGCCGGGACACTTATTACAATGAGCAGTTCTTC. Translation gives CASSLRRDTYYNEQFF.